Below are 21 T cell receptor beta chains sequenced from a single sample in a study of T-cell reconstitution after alpha-beta-depleted transplantation in children. The TCRbeta library was prepared with unique molecular identifiers. TCRdb fed the PCR reads into MiXCR, producing one record per CDR3 protein. The sample lists approximately 390,000 distinct CDR3 sequences, roughly a tenth occurring once. The sample was PBMCs from the stem cell graft donor, taken from the stem cell graft. The receptors come from a human donor who donated a stem cell graft to a child with acute myeloid leukemia.

This clonotype has a count of ten or more. The rearrangement uses TRBV5-1 and TRBJ2-1; perhaps TRBD1 as D (5 bases). The length of the CDR3 is 14 residues. CDR1 is SGHRS, CDR2 YFSETQ, per germline. V lost 0 bases and J lost 8, with 12 bases in between. Here the CDR3 DNA reads TGCGCCAGCAGCTTGGCGACAGTCCAAGATGAGCAGTTCTTC. Translating gives CASSLATVQDEQFF.

The DNA for the CDR3 is TGCAGCGTTGAAGACTGGGACAACCAAGAGACCCAGTACTTC. As protein: CSVEDWDNQETQYF. The chain uses TRBV29-1 and TRBJ2-5; D is possibly TRBD1 (6 bases). The CDR3 runs 14 residues. The V gene's germline CDR1 is SQVTM and CDR2 ANQGSEA. The ends were cut back, 0 bases at V and 0 bases at J, with 8 bases in the middle.

This clonotype was counted many times. The chain links TRBV5-1 to TRBJ1-1; possible D gene TRBD1, 6 bases. Germline lookup yields CDR1 SGHRS and CDR2 YFSETQ. The CDR3 spans 14 residues. Trimming removed 0 bases from V and 6 bases from J, with 12 bases in between. The CDR3 loop reads CASSLGVGGSEAFF. CDR3 bases: TGCGCCAGCAGCTTGGGGGTCGGGGGCTCTGAAGCTTTCTTT.

About this clonotype: One end of the junction does not line up with germline, which may come from a read error. The chain employs TRBV24-1 and TRBJ1-2; D gene uncertain. The CDR3 spans 14 residues. Looked up from germline, CDR1 is KGHDR and CDR2 is SFDVKD. The CDR3 here is CATSDSGRNYVYTF. The CDR3 region has the DNA TGTGCCACCAGTGATTCGGGTCGAAACTATGTCTACACCTTC.

This clonotype was picked up many times. The chain combines TRBV5-4 with TRBJ1-1; TRBD1 is a possible D gene (5 bases). Germline assignment: CDR1 SGHNT and CDR2 YYREEE (reference sequence). The CDR3 runs to 14 residues. V lost 4 bases and J 1 base, leaving 11 bases between the germline ends. The CDR3 region has the DNA TGTGCCAGCAGCCAGGGACCGGGGAACACTGAAGCTTTCTTT. Encoded protein: CASSQGPGNTEAFF.

This clonotype was detected a few times. The chain links TRBV12-3 or TRBV12-4 to TRBJ1-6, with D tentatively TRBD1 (6 bases). The V end was cut by 6 bases, the J end by 1 base, with 16 bases between. CDR3 length equals 17 residues. This chain's CDR3 is CASSDTGYWSYNSPLHF. In DNA form, the CDR3 reads TGTGCCAGCAGCGACACAGGGTATTGGTCCTATAATTCACCCCTCCACTTT.

This clonotype was observed many times. This chain links TRBV29-1 with TRBJ2-1; TRBD1 agrees at 7 bases. In germline, CDR1 is SQVTM, CDR2 ANQGSEA. The CDR3 runs to 13 residues. Losses at the gene ends were 7 bases for V and 6 bases for J; bases not matched to a gene: 9. For the CDR3, the DNA is TGCAGCGCTGACCTGGGACAGACCAATGAGCAGTTCTTC. As protein: CSADLGQTNEQFF.

This clonotype has only a few counts. This chain joins TRBV5-1 and TRBJ1-1, with TRBD1 as a possible D gene (5 bases). Trimming left V 0 bases short and J 11 bases short, with 11 bases between. Germline V gene data show CDR1 as SGHRS and CDR2 as YFSETQ. The CDR3 has 12 amino acids. The CDR3 sequence is CASSLEGSRAFF. The CDR3 coding sequence is TGCGCCAGCAGCTTGGAGGGGTCGAGGGCTTTCTTT.

The gene calls are TRBV11-3 and TRBJ1-1; D gene unclear. There are 15 residues in the CDR3. CDR1 and CDR2 from the germline V gene are SGHNT and YENEEA. The V end was cut by 1 base, the J end by 4 bases, with 13 bases between. This CDR3 is CASSLGVGMGTEAFF. Here the CDR3 DNA reads TGTGCCAGCAGCTTAGGGGTAGGGATGGGCACTGAAGCTTTCTTT.

Only a few counts were recorded for this clonotype. V usage is TRBV29-1 and J usage is TRBJ2-5; D is uncertain. Germline CDR1 reads SQVTM; CDR2 reads ANQGSEA. Deletions cut 6 bases from V and 2 bases from J, with 10 bases between. This CDR3 region has 12 residues. CDR3 sequence: CSVGRHQETQYF. The CDR3 DNA reads as TGCAGCGTGGGTCGGCATCAAGAGACCCAGTACTTC. The full variable domain, rest sourced from reference TRBV29-1 and TRBJ2-5, is SAVISQKPSRDICQRGTSLTIQCQVDSQVTMMFWYRQQPGQSLTLIATANQGSEATYESGFVIDKFPISRPNLTFSTLTVSNMSPEDSSIYLCSVGRHQETQYFGPGTRLLVL.

The chain joins TRBV20-1 to TRBJ2-1; D is possibly TRBD2 (5 bases). The CDR3 runs 14 residues. CDR1 is DFQATT and CDR2 is SNEGSKA in the germline V gene (reference sequence). Trimming stripped 1 base from V and 3 bases from J, with 10 bases between. CDR3 coding DNA: TGCAGTGCTAGAGGAGGGCCGGACTACAATGAGCAGTTCTTC. It yields the protein CSARGGPDYNEQFF.

This clonotype was seen only a few times. The genes are TRBV5-5 and TRBJ2-3; tentative D call: TRBD1 (5 bases). Germline CDR1 is SGHKS and CDR2 is YYEKEE (reference sequence). The CDR3 runs 15 residues. Trimming took 0 bases from V and 0 from J, leaving 8 bases between them. For the CDR3, the DNA is TGTGCCAGCAGCTTGGTAGACAGAAGCACAGATACGCAGTATTTT. Its protein is CASSLVDRSTDTQYF.

This clonotype was found a few times. The gene calls are TRBV29-1 and TRBJ2-3; 9 nucleotides align to TRBD1. This CDR3 is 15 amino acids long. The ends lost 6 bases at V and 1 base at J; junction bases unmatched: 8. CDR1 and CDR2 from the germline V gene are SQVTM and ANQGSEA. CDR3 region: CSVEQGATGTDTQYF. Written as DNA, the CDR3 is TGCAGCGTGGAACAGGGGGCGACGGGCACAGATACGCAGTATTTT.

The V call is TRBV7-6, the J call TRBJ2-1, with D uncertain. CDR1 is SGHVS and CDR2 is FNYEAQ in the germline V gene. Trimming took 0 bases from V and 0 from J, leaving 12 bases between them. CDR3 length equals 17 residues. CDR3 in DNA: TGTGCCAGCAGCTTAGCGCCCCCCCGGAGCTCCTACAATGAGCAGTTCTTC. This translates into CASSLAPPRSSYNEQFF. Using reference TRBV7-6 and TRBJ2-1 for the parts outside the CDR3, the full variable domain is GAGVSQSPRYKVTKRGQDVALRCDPISGHVSLYWYRQALGQGPEFLTYFNYEAQQDKSGLPNDRFSAERPEGSISTLTIQRTEQRDSAMYRCASSLAPPRSSYNEQFFGPGTRLTVL.

The V gene is TRBV12-3 or TRBV12-4, the J gene TRBJ1-4, with TRBD1 matching 9 bases. The CDR3 is made up of 14 amino acids. Trimming cost V 6 bases and J 5 bases; bases outside gene matches: 4. The CDR3 sequence: CASRGQGVNEKLFF. The CDR3 nucleotides are TGTGCCAGCAGGGGACAGGGAGTAAATGAAAAACTGTTTTTT.

In its sample, this clonotype was seen a few times. This chain links TRBV6-5 with TRBJ1-3; TRBD1 might be the D (5 bases). Germline loops: CDR1 MNHEY, CDR2 SVGAGI. Deletions cut 2 bases from V and 0 bases from J, with 8 bases between. This CDR3 comprises 15 residues. CDR3 region: CASSYGGLSGNTIYF. The CDR3 nucleotides are TGTGCCAGCAGTTACGGGGGTCTCTCTGGAAACACCATATATTTT.

The chain joins TRBV19 to TRBJ2-7, with D possibly TRBD1 on 6 matching bases. The length of the CDR3 is 13 residues. Per germline, CDR1 LNHDA and CDR2 SQIVND (reference sequence). The V and J ends lost 1 base and 4 bases respectively, with 8 bases between them. The CDR3 loop is CASSIGQAYEQYF. DNA for the CDR3: TGTGCCAGTAGTATAGGACAGGCTTACGAGCAGTACTTC.

This clonotype showed up just a few times. The chain employs TRBV20-1 and TRBJ1-1; D uncertain. The CDR3 covers 15 residues. Germline V CDR1 and CDR2: DFQATT, SNEGSKA (reference sequence). V was cut by 0 bases and J by 3 bases, with 14 bases left in between. Here the CDR3 DNA reads TGCAGTGCTAGAGATGTTCCGGGAGGTCACACTGAAGCTTTCTTT. Protein product: CSARDVPGGHTEAFF.

This clonotype has a handful of counts. The chain employs TRBV7-2 and TRBJ2-2; D is perhaps TRBD1 or TRBD2 (6 bases each). This CDR3 spans 17 amino acids. Germline-derived CDR1 and CDR2 are SGHTA and FQGNSA. The V end lost 0 bases, the J end lost 4 bases, and 15 bases lay between the germline ends. The CDR3 spells CASSLAGGARVTGELFF. CDR3 coding DNA: TGTGCCAGCAGCTTAGCCGGGGGCGCGCGCGTCACCGGGGAGCTGTTTTTT.

This clonotype was observed at least ten times. The gene calls are TRBV10-3 and TRBJ2-5; the match to TRBD2 covers 7 bases. This CDR3 has 14 residues. The junction had 9 bases not matched to a gene; V was cut back by 9 bases and J by 2 bases. CDR1 ENHRY and CDR2 SYGVKD come from the germline V gene. The CDR3 coding sequence is TGTGCCATTGCAAGCGGGGTGGGACAAGAGACCCAGTACTTC. Translated: CAIASGVGQETQYF.

V and J are TRBV12-3 or TRBV12-4 and TRBJ1-5; D is unclear. The CDR3 runs 14 residues. V lost 6 bases and J lost 6, with 15 bases in between. The CDR3 nucleotides read TGTGCCAGCAGGGGCCCTGGGGATACTCAGCCCCAGCATTTT. Encoded protein: CASRGPGDTQPQHF.